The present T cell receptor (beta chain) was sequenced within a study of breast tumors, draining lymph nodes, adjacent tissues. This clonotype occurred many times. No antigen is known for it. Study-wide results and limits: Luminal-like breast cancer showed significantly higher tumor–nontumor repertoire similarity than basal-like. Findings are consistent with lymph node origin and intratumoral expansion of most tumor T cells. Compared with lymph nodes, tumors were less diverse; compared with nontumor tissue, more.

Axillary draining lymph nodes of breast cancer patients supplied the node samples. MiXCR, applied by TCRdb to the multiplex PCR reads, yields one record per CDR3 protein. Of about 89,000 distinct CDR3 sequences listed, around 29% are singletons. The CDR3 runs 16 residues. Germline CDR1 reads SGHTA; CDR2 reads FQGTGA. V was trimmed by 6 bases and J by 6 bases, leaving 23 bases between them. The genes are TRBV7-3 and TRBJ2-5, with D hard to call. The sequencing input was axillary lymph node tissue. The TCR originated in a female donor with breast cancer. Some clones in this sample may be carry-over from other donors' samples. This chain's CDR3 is CASRPDRYPLGKTQYF. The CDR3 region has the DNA TGTGCCAGCAGACCAGACCGCTATCCCCTAGGAAAGACCCAGTACTTC.